These T cell receptor beta chains were read from a single sample in a study of blood T cell repertoires in COVID-19. Data came from immunoSEQ multiplex PCR; TCRdb stores just in-frame clones and leaves some out. The sample lists a few hundred thousand clones; around 86% were seen once. The sequencing input was PBMCs or T cells enriched from blood (not recorded which). These receptors were taken from a woman in her forties with acute COVID-19. The CDR3 runs from the conserved cysteine through the conserved F or W. Fields, in order: V gene, J gene, clone size, D gene, CDR3 DNA, CDR3 protein. The D gene is left open where the match is weak. Size is stated for part of the rows, as once, few or many counts, or as a class when the clone is expanded.

>TRBV14|TRBJ2-7|many|NA
TGTGCCAGCAGCCTTGAGGTCTGGGGGGTCGAGCAGTACTTC
CASSLEVWGVEQYF
>TRBV5-1|TRBJ1-3|NA|NA
TGCGCCAGCAGCTTAGGCGACCGGGACTCTGGAAACACCATATATTTT
CASSLGDRDSGNTIYF
>TRBV4-2|TRBJ2-7|NA|TRBD1
TGTGCCAGCAGCCAGGAGGGGACAGGGGCAACCTACGAGCAGTACTTC
CASSQEGTGATYEQYF
>TRBV5-6|TRBJ2-1|NA|TRBD2
TGTGCCAGCAGACGGGGACTAGCGGGAAGCTCCTACAATGAGCAGTTCTTC
CASRRGLAGSSYNEQFF
>TRBV18|TRBJ1-4|NA|NA
TGTGCCAGCTCAAGTACAGGACCAACTAATGAAAAACTGTTTTTT
CASSSTGPTNEKLFF
>TRBV6-2/TRBV6-3|TRBJ2-1|once|TRBD1
TGTGCCAGCAGTTACGGGACAGGGGGCCAACAGTCGGGCAATGAGCAGTTCTTC
CASSYGTGGQQSGNEQFF
>TRBV7-9|TRBJ2-7|NA|TRBD2
TGTGCCAGCAGCAGACTAGCGGGGTCAGCCTCCTACGAGCAGTACTTC
CASSRLAGSASYEQYF
>TRBV10-3|TRBJ1-4|NA|NA
TGTGCCACCCGACCAGGGACTAATGAAAAACTGTTTTTT
CATRPGTNEKLFF
>TRBV19|TRBJ1-1|NA|NA
TGTGCCAGTAGTATAGTTGGCAGAAACACTGAAGCTTTCTTT
CASSIVGRNTEAFF
>TRBV7-9|TRBJ1-6|NA|NA
TGTGCCAGCAGCTTAGCCGGGAATTCACCCCTCCACTTT
CASSLAGNSPLHF
>TRBV5-1|TRBJ1-1|NA|NA
TGCGCCAGCGCTAAGGGGGGGCTTGGAACTGAAGCTTTCTTT
CASAKGGLGTEAFF
>TRBV5-6|TRBJ1-5|once|TRBD1
TGTGCCAGCAGCTTGTGGGCAGGGGGCATGACTCAGCCCCAGCATTTT
CASSLWAGGMTQPQHF
>TRBV28|TRBJ1-5|NA|TRBD1
TGTGCCAGCAGCCTGACAGGGGGCAATCAGCCCCAGCATTTT
CASSLTGGNQPQHF
>TRBV29-1|TRBJ1-1|NA|NA
TGCAGCGTTGAAGATCTCGGGGGTGGCACTGAAGCTTTCTTT
CSVEDLGGGTEAFF
>TRBV19|TRBJ1-5|many|TRBD1
TGTGCCAGTAGTACGGACAGGGTCAATCAGCCCCAGCATTTT
CASSTDRVNQPQHF
>TRBV12-5|TRBJ2-6|NA|TRBD1
TGTGCTAGTGGTTTGGGCCAGGGGGCAGGGGCCAACGTCCTGACTTTC
CASGLGQGAGANVLTF
>TRBV7-6|TRBJ2-1|NA|TRBD1
TGTGCCAGCAACGCGGGACAGGGGGAGCAGTTCTTC
CASNAGQGEQFF
>TRBV7-8|TRBJ1-2|NA|TRBD1
TGTGCCAGCAGCTTACACTGGGACAGTCGGGAGGGCTACACCTTC
CASSLHWDSREGYTF
>TRBV3-1/TRBV3-2|TRBJ1-1|NA|TRBD1
TGTGCCAGCAGTGCTAGGGGGCGGGCTGAAGCTTTCTTT
CASSARGRAEAFF
>TRBV11-3|TRBJ1-1|NA|NA
TGTGCCAGCAGCCAAGGAGGACGGGACACTGAAGCTTTCTTT
CASSQGGRDTEAFF
>TRBV19|TRBJ1-1|many|NA
TGTGCCAGTACGGTGGAGGGACCAAACACTGAAGCTTTCTTT
CASTVEGPNTEAFF
>TRBV6-5|TRBJ1-1|NA|NA
TGTGCCAGCACCCACCCAGGGAAGGCCACTGAAGCTTTCTTT
CASTHPGKATEAFF
>TRBV7-3|TRBJ2-3|NA|TRBD2
TGTGCCAGCAGCGCCCAGGGTCGGGCTAGCGGCTTCACAGATACGCAGTATTTT
CASSAQGRASGFTDTQYF
>TRBV21-1|TRBJ2-1|NA|NA
TGTGCCAGCAGCAAAGACCCTAGGATCAATGAGCAGTTCTTC
CASSKDPRINEQFF
>TRBV5-4|TRBJ1-2|NA|TRBD1
TGTGCCAGCAGCTTGGGCACGACAGGGGACAGGTACTATGGCTACACCTTC
CASSLGTTGDRYYGYTF
>TRBV12-5|TRBJ2-1|NA|TRBD2
TGTGCTAGTGGCAACCCCCTCTTTACCGCGGGGGTCTTGGGTGAGCAGTTCTTC
CASGNPLFTAGVLGEQFF
>TRBV11-2|TRBJ2-1|NA|TRBD1
TGTGCCAGCAGCACAGGGACAGGTTACAATGAGCAGTTCTTC
CASSTGTGYNEQFF
>TRBV28|TRBJ1-5|NA|NA
TGTGCCAGCACTGTGACCCCGGCGGGTCAGCCCCAGCATTTT
CASTVTPAGQPQHF
>TRBV7-7|TRBJ2-5|NA|TRBD1
TGTGCCAGCACCAAACTCGGACAGGGGAAAGAGACCCAGTACTTC
CASTKLGQGKETQYF
>TRBV7-2|TRBJ2-1|NA|TRBD2
TGTGCCAGCAGCTTCGGGACTAGCGGGTCCTACAATGAGCAGTTCTTC
CASSFGTSGSYNEQFF
>TRBV15|TRBJ2-1|NA|NA
TGTGCCACCAGCAGCCGATACACAAATGAGCAGTTCTTC
CATSSRYTNEQFF
>TRBV27|TRBJ1-5|NA|NA
TGTGCCAGCAGTTTAAGGGGTCTCAATCAGCCCCAGCATTTT
CASSLRGLNQPQHF
>TRBV7-2|TRBJ1-5|once|NA
TGTGCCAGCAGCTTGCAGGGTCAGCCCCAGCATTTT
CASSLQGQPQHF
>TRBV18|TRBJ1-4|NA|TRBD1
TGTGCCAGCTCACAGGGACAGGGACTTAATGAAAAACTGTTTTTT
CASSQGQGLNEKLFF
>TRBV7-8|TRBJ1-1|NA|NA
TGTGCCAGCAGCTTGGCCAGGGCCGGTGAAGCTTTCTTT
CASSLARAGEAFF
>TRBV10-1|TRBJ2-5|NA|NA
TGCGCCAGCAGCGCTATGGCGGCCCAGTACTTC
CASSAMAAQYF
>TRBV7-9|TRBJ1-3|NA|NA
TGTGCCAGCAGCACCATGTGGACAGCCCGCTCTGGAAACACCATATATTTT
CASSTMWTARSGNTIYF
>TRBV6-5|TRBJ1-3|NA|NA
TGTGCCAGCAGTTCCGACACCGGAAACACCATATATTTT
CASSSDTGNTIYF
>TRBV19|TRBJ1-2|NA|TRBD1
TGTGCCAGTACCCCGGACAGGGGGTGGCACGGCTACACCTTC
CASTPDRGWHGYTF
>TRBV20-1|TRBJ1-2|once|NA
TGCAGTGCGAGTCCAAAGGGGCCTGGCTACACCTTC
CSASPKGPGYTF
>TRBV28|TRBJ1-1|NA|NA
TGTGCCAGCAGCTCCGGGGAGACAGAAGCTTTCTTT
CASSSGETEAFF
>TRBV29-1|TRBJ2-3|NA|TRBD2
TGCAGCGTTGAGGTGCGGGAGGGCGATACGCAGTATTTT
CSVEVREGDTQYF
>TRBV3-1/TRBV3-2|TRBJ2-4|NA|NA
TGTGCCAGCAGCTCCGGGACTAAAAACATTCAGTACTTC
CASSSGTKNIQYF
>TRBV5-1|TRBJ1-1|once|TRBD1
TGCGCCAGCAGCTTGGTTGGGACAGGGAAGGTAGGCACTGAAGCTTTCTTT
CASSLVGTGKVGTEAFF
>TRBV4-2|TRBJ1-2|NA|NA
TGTGCCAGCAGCCAAGATTGGAGGGAAACTTACTATGGCTACACCTTC
CASSQDWRETYYGYTF
>TRBV5-1|TRBJ2-3|NA|TRBD2
TGCGCCAGCAGCTTGATGACTAGCGGGGTGGATACGCAGTATTTT
CASSLMTSGVDTQYF
>TRBV29-1|TRBJ2-5|NA|NA
TGCAGCGTTAATAAGGGACTGGTAGGGGGGGGAGAGACCCAGTACTTC
CSVNKGLVGGGETQYF
>TRBV5-1|TRBJ2-6|few|NA
TGCGCCAGCAGCCCTGTTGGGGCCAACGTCCTGACTTTC
CASSPVGANVLTF
>TRBV3-1/TRBV3-2|TRBJ1-4|once|NA
TGTGCCAGCAGCCAAGAAGGTTGGGGCGGCGCAAAACTGTTTTTT
CASSQEGWGGAKLFF
>TRBV5-4|TRBJ1-2|NA|NA
TGTGCCAGCAGCTTGTCCAGGGGCGGCTACACCTTC
CASSLSRGGYTF